The 23 T cell receptor beta chains listed next were all sequenced from one sample in a study of human T cells and chemical hapten exposure. Each CDR3 protein is one row after TCRdb ran MiXCR on the RACE reads. The sample comprises tens of thousands of distinct CDR3 sequences, about a tenth of which are singletons, and approximately 1.4% rests with the top ten. Time point reported: patch test 1, 2 weeks after DPC sensitization. As to treatment: therapeutic diphenylcyclopropenone sensitization with weekly scalp DPC. The sample in question was whole blood, obtained in connection with sensitization to the hapten diphenylcyclopropenone (DPC). Receptors originate from a woman aged 50 to 60 with alopecia areata. Some clones in this sample may be carry-over from other donors' samples.

The V gene is TRBV28, the J gene TRBJ1-5, with 7 bases fitting TRBD1. The CDR3 consists of 14 residues. Germline CDR1 and CDR2: MDHEN and SYDVKM. V dropped 9 bases and J dropped 1; count of bases not matched to a gene: 6. The CDR3 loop reads CASDRAVSNQPQHF. The DNA for the CDR3 is TGTGCCAGTGACAGGGCGGTGAGCAATCAGCCCCAGCATTTT.

At least ten counts were recorded for this clonotype. The chain carries TRBV7-9 and TRBJ2-2; D is unresolved. Trimming removed 5 bases at V and 9 bases at J, with 13 bases between. CDR1 and CDR2 (germline): SEHNR, FQNEAQ (reference sequence). The length of the CDR3 is 13 residues. In DNA form, the CDR3 reads TGTGCCAGCAGCCTAGAGCGAGCCCGGGAGCTGTTTTTT. This codes for CASSLERARELFF.

The CDR3 DNA follows: TGTGCCAGCAGCCCTTGGGGCCAAGAGACCCAGTACTTC. Its protein product is CASSPWGQETQYF. This chain joins TRBV7-9 and TRBJ2-5; D gene unclear. Deletions cut 5 bases from V and 1 base from J, with 8 bases between. The V gene's germline CDR1 is SEHNR and CDR2 FQNEAQ (reference sequence). The CDR3 covers 13 residues.

The CDR3 coding sequence is TGCGCCAGCAGCCAAGCGCCACGACTAGCGGGAGGCGAGCAGTACTTC. Translation: CASSQAPRLAGGEQYF. V gene TRBV4-3 combines with J gene TRBJ2-7; 13 bases fit TRBD2. V lost 1 base to trimming and J lost 6 bases; unmatched junction nucleotides: 6. The germline V gene encodes CDR1 LGHNA and CDR2 YSLEER. This CDR3 is built from 16 residues.

V gene TRBV7-2 combines with J gene TRBJ1-5; no clear D. Trimming pared 6 bases from V and 0 bases from J, leaving 6 bases between. This CDR3 spans 13 amino acids. Germline values: CDR1 SGHTA, CDR2 FQGNSA. Here the CDR3 DNA reads TGTGCCAGCAGTACCGTTAGCAATCAGCCCCAGCATTTT. Encoded protein: CASSTVSNQPQHF. Looking up the rest from reference TRBV7-2 and TRBJ1-5 gives the full variable domain: GAGVSQSPSNKVTEKGKDVELRCDPISGHTALYWYRQSLGQGLEFLIYFQGNSAPDKSGLPSDRFSAERTGGSVSTLTIQRTQQEDSAVYLCASSTVSNQPQHFGDGTRLSIL.

The CDR3 is CASGGEGADTGELFF. The CDR3 DNA reads TGTGCCAGCGGGGGAGAGGGGGCCGACACCGGGGAGCTGTTTTTT. This chain connects TRBV6-5 to TRBJ2-2, with TRBD1 identical over 7 bases. With 8 bases clipped from V and 3 bases from J, the junction kept 9 bases outside the gene matches. Germline V lookup: CDR1 MNHEY, CDR2 SVGAGI. The CDR3 consists of 15 residues.

This clonotype was observed a few times. The gene calls are TRBV7-3 and TRBJ2-2, with D maybe TRBD1 (6 bases). CDR1 SGHTA and CDR2 FQGTGA come from the germline V gene. The CDR3 has 15 residues. Trimming stripped 4 bases from V and 4 bases from J, with 13 bases between. CDR3 coding DNA: TGTGCCAGCAGCTCCGGACAGTGGGCCACCGGGGAGCTGTTTTTT. This codes for CASSSGQWATGELFF.

This clonotype was seen a handful of times. The CDR3 DNA reads TGTGCCAGCAAGAGGGGGTCCACTGAAGCTTTCTTT. Translating it yields CASKRGSTEAFF. The chain joins TRBV21-1 to TRBJ1-1; the table gives TRBD1 as D, unverified against the DNA. TRBV21-1 is noted as a pseudogene. There are 12 residues in the CDR3.

This clonotype was counted a few times. This sequence joins TRBV30 and TRBJ2-1; 8 bases align to TRBD2. The CDR3 has 15 amino acids. Germline CDR1 and CDR2: GTSNPN and SVGIG (reference sequence). V lost 2 bases to trimming and J lost 2 bases; unmatched junction nucleotides: 5. In nucleotides, the CDR3 is TGTGCCTGGAGTAATAGCGGGAAACCCTACAATGAGCAGTTCTTC. Its protein is CAWSNSGKPYNEQFF.

V and J are TRBV6-6 and TRBJ2-5; tentative D call: TRBD1 (6 bases). This CDR3 spans 15 amino acids. The germline V gene encodes CDR1 MNHNY and CDR2 SVGAGI (reference sequence). V lost 6 bases to trimming and J lost 2 bases, with 16 bases between them. Written as DNA, the CDR3 is TGTGCCAGCAGCTGGGCAGGGGCTACACAAGAGACCCAGTACTTC. It specifies CASSWAGATQETQYF.

The chain recombines TRBV20-1 with TRBJ2-7, with D tentatively TRBD1 or TRBD2 (6 bases each). V dropped 0 bases and J dropped 7 bases, with 10 bases sitting between them. The CDR3 has 12 residues. Per germline, CDR1 DFQATT and CDR2 SNEGSKA (reference sequence). CDR3 region: CSARDTGREQYF. The CDR3 coding sequence is TGCAGTGCTAGAGATACAGGGAGGGAGCAGTACTTC.

In this sample, this clonotype turned up a few times. This chain joins TRBV27 and TRBJ1-6; 7 bases agree with TRBD1. Germline V lookup: CDR1 MNHEY, CDR2 SMNVEV (reference sequence). The junction had 6 bases not matched to a gene; V was cut back by 6 bases and J by 7 bases. The CDR3 contains 14 residues. The CDR3 bases are TGTGCCAGCAGCCCGACAGGGCGGAATTCACCCCTCCACTTT. Translated, it gives CASSPTGRNSPLHF.

Note on this clonotype: One end of the junction varies from germline; a read error may be responsible. The chain recombines TRBV30 with TRBJ2-6; no clear D gene. The CDR3 totals 17 residues. CDR1 is GTSNPN and CDR2 is SVGIG in the germline V gene (reference sequence). CDR3 sequence reads: CARAPTTVLSRANVLTF. In nucleotides, the CDR3 is TGTGCCCGGGCGCCCACTACGGTTCTCTCTCGGGCCAACGTCCTGACTTTC.

This clonotype occurred many times. The chain is built from TRBV12-3 or TRBV12-4 and TRBJ2-2; 10 bases are shared with TRBD2. The trim removed 6 bases at V and 1 base at J, leaving 5 bases unmatched. The CDR3 is made up of 16 amino acids. CDR3 sequence (DNA): TGTGCCAGCAGCCGCCGACTAGCGGGGAACACCGGGGAGCTGTTTTTT. Protein: CASSRRLAGNTGELFF.

The rearrangement joins TRBV12-3 or TRBV12-4 to TRBJ1-5; a weak D match, TRBD1 (6 bases). The CDR3 contains 13 residues. The V end was cut by 6 bases, the J end by 7 bases, with 13 bases between. CDR3 nucleotides: TGTGCCAGCAGCCCGGACAGACGGCAGCCCCAGCATTTT. Its translation is CASSPDRRQPQHF.

This clonotype was observed many times. This chain joins TRBV6-1 and TRBJ1-6; no reliable D call. The V gene lost 8 bases and the J gene lost 7 bases, with 15 bases spanning the gap. There are 14 residues in the CDR3. CDR1 and CDR2 from the germline V gene are MNHNS and SASEGT. The CDR3, as DNA: TGTGCCAGCCTCCCGGGGTTCGTCAATTCACCCCTCCACTTT. It translates to CASLPGFVNSPLHF.

This clonotype occurred a few times. The V call is TRBV20-1, the J call TRBJ1-5, with TRBD1 as a possible D gene (6 bases). CDR3 length: 13 residues. Trimming removed 4 bases from V and 3 bases from J, with 10 bases in between. Germline-derived CDR1 and CDR2 are DFQATT and SNEGSKA (reference sequence). The DNA of the CDR3 is TGCAGTGCTACAGGACAGTACAATCAGCCCCAGCATTTT. It codes for CSATGQYNQPQHF.

The chain uses TRBV11-2 and TRBJ1-1; 7 positions agree with TRBD1. The CDR3 is 14 amino acids. The J segment lost 5 bases and the V segment lost 5 bases, leaving 8 bases of the junction unmatched. Germline CDR1 and CDR2: SGHAT and FQNNGV. CDR3 protein: CASSPNRGVTEAFF. The CDR3 DNA sequence: TGTGCCAGCAGCCCCAACAGGGGTGTAACTGAAGCTTTCTTT.

This clonotype was detected ten times or more. The V gene is TRBV5-1, the J gene TRBJ2-1, with TRBD2 matching 11 bases. The V gene's germline CDR1 is SGHRS and CDR2 YFSETQ. V dropped 7 bases and J dropped 4; count of bases not matched to a gene: 7. CDR3 size: 15 residues. In DNA, the CDR3 is TGCGCCAGCCGTATAGGGACTAGCGGTTACAATGAGCAGTTCTTC. This translates into CASRIGTSGYNEQFF.

This clonotype was counted at least ten times. V usage is TRBV7-9 and J usage is TRBJ1-5; D is undetermined. The germline V and J ends were trimmed by 3 bases and 7 bases, with 7 bases remaining between them. Germline CDR1 SEHNR, CDR2 FQNEAQ (reference sequence). CDR3 size: 12 residues. The CDR3: CASSLDGQPQHF. The DNA for the CDR3 is TGTGCCAGCAGCTTGGATGGGCAGCCCCAGCATTTT.

This clonotype has more than one count but fewer than ten. This sequence joins TRBV20-1 and TRBJ2-7, with TRBD1 identical over 9 bases. CDR1 is DFQATT, CDR2 SNEGSKA, per germline (reference sequence). The CDR3 length is 14 residues. Germline trimming cut 5 bases from V and 4 bases from J; bases unmatched to any gene: 9. CDR3 sequence reads: CSAQKATGGYEQYF. The CDR3 DNA follows: TGCAGTGCTCAGAAGGCGACAGGGGGGTACGAGCAGTACTTC.

V gene TRBV20-1 combines with J gene TRBJ2-3, with D perhaps TRBD1 (5 bases). Germline V lookup: CDR1 DFQATT, CDR2 SNEGSKA (reference sequence). V lost 5 bases to trimming and J lost 0 bases, with 15 bases between them. CDR3 size: 15 residues. In nucleotides, the CDR3 is TGCAGTGCTGAGTACAGGTCCACTAGCACAGATACGCAGTATTTT. It encodes CSAEYRSTSTDTQYF.

This clonotype was found a few times. The gene calls are TRBV9 and TRBJ1-1; no firm D call. Trimming stripped 4 bases from V and 6 bases from J, with 13 bases between. The CDR3 length is 13 residues. Per germline, CDR1 SGDLS and CDR2 YYNGEE. CDR3 coding DNA: TGTGCCAGCAGCCCCACCCCCAGTGCTGAAGCTTTCTTT. Its translation: CASSPTPSAEAFF.